The next 17 T cell receptor beta chains were all read from a single sample in a study of blood T cell repertoires in COVID-19. Clones were sequenced by immunoSEQ multiplex PCR, and TCRdb holds only the in-frame ones, with some missing. The data hold fewer than 200,000 clones, with 60% to 80% observed a single time. The sequenced material came from peripheral blood. The receptor set was obtained from a woman between 70 and 85 years old with acute or convalescent COVID-19.

The CDR3 sequence: CASSLSGRANEQFF. In nucleotides, the CDR3 is TGTGCCAGCAGCTTAAGCGGGAGAGCAAATGAGCAGTTCTTC. The chain links TRBV7-3 to TRBJ2-1, with 7 bases lining up with TRBD2. The CDR3 totals 14 residues. CDR1 SGHTA and CDR2 FQGTGA come from the germline V gene. V shed 1 base, J shed 7 bases, and the junction held 4 bases outside the gene matches.

The V and J genes are TRBV18 and TRBJ2-2, with D perhaps TRBD1 (5 bases). The germline V and J ends were trimmed by 1 base and 6 bases, with 15 bases remaining between them. From germline, CDR1 is KGHSH and CDR2 LQKENI. CDR3 length: 16 amino acids. The DNA for the CDR3 is TGTGCCAGCTCACCACTTGCGGCAGGGTCGGCCGGGGAGCTGTTTTTT. This translates into CASSPLAAGSAGELFF.

The chain employs TRBV19 and TRBJ1-5; no clear D gene. The CDR3 consists of 13 residues. Germline CDR1 is LNHDA and CDR2 is SQIVND (reference sequence). Trimming left V 6 bases short and J 5 bases short, with 11 bases between. The CDR3 here is CASSGSGYQPQHF. CDR3 nucleotides: TGTGCCAGTAGCGGGTCTGGGTATCAGCCCCAGCATTTT.

The chain carries TRBV3-1 (or the pseudogene TRBV3-2) and TRBJ2-7; D call uncertain. Germline V lookup: CDR1 LGHDT, CDR2 YNNKEL (reference sequence). V was clipped by 0 bases and J by 0 bases, with 9 bases between them. The CDR3 is made up of 15 amino acids. CDR3 loop: CASSQDPRSSYEQYF. CDR3 nucleotide sequence: TGTGCCAGCAGCCAAGACCCGCGGAGCTCCTACGAGCAGTACTTC.

This clone appeared a few times. The chain is built from TRBV19 and TRBJ2-1, with 12 bases identical to TRBD2. The ends lost 9 bases at V and 2 bases at J; junction bases unmatched: 8. This CDR3 comprises 16 residues. Germline V CDR1 and CDR2: LNHDA, SQIVND (reference sequence). The CDR3 spells CASRGLAGRAYNEQFF. The CDR3 DNA reads TGTGCCAGCAGGGGACTAGCGGGCCGCGCCTACAATGAGCAGTTCTTC.

The V gene is TRBV6-5, the J gene TRBJ1-5; 7 bases align to TRBD1. The length of the CDR3 is 16 residues. V shed 4 bases, J shed 1 base, and the junction held 7 bases outside the gene matches. CDR1 is MNHEY and CDR2 is SVGAGI in the germline V gene. This CDR3 reads CASSSAGGWSNQPQHF. The CDR3 coding sequence is TGTGCCAGCAGTTCGGCAGGGGGTTGGAGCAATCAGCCCCAGCATTTT.

The chain couples TRBV9 to TRBJ2-5; possible D gene TRBD2, 7 bases. V lost 5 bases, J lost 1 base, and 15 bases lay in between. Germline V lookup: CDR1 SGDLS, CDR2 YYNGEE. CDR3 size: 15 residues. CDR3 nucleotides: TGTGCCAGCAGTCCGAGGGGGGGGCTCCAAGAGACCCAGTACTTC. Encoded protein: CASSPRGGLQETQYF. Combining the CDR3 with reference TRBV9 and TRBJ2-5 gives the whole variable domain DSGVTQTPKHLITATGQRVTLRCSPRSGDLSVYWYQQSLDQGLQFLIQYYNGEERAKGNILERFSAQQFPDLHSELNLSSLELGDSALYFCASSPRGGLQETQYFGPGTRLLVL.

The genes are TRBV10-3 and TRBJ2-7, with TRBD1 identical over 9 bases. Germline trimming cut 3 bases from V and 2 bases from J; bases unmatched to any gene: 5. Germline V gives CDR1 ENHRY, CDR2 SYGVKD. The CDR3 has 15 amino acids. In DNA form, the CDR3 reads TGTGCCATCAGTGACCTCGGGACAGGGACCTACGAGCAGTACTTC. Protein: CAISDLGTGTYEQYF.

This chain uses TRBV5-4 with TRBJ2-7; 8 bases are shared with TRBD1. V dropped 4 bases and J dropped 2; count of bases not matched to a gene: 8. In germline, CDR1 is SGHNT, CDR2 YYREEE (reference sequence). The CDR3 is 15 residues long. The CDR3 loop reads CASSRGSDRAYEQYF. DNA for the CDR3: TGTGCCAGCAGCCGAGGGTCGGACAGGGCCTACGAGCAGTACTTC.

The chain carries TRBV27 and TRBJ2-7; maybe TRBD1 (5 bases). The CDR3 is made up of 13 amino acids. V shed 9 bases and J shed 3 bases, with 15 bases lying between them. CDR1 is MNHEY and CDR2 is SMNVEV in the germline V gene (reference sequence). The CDR3 coding sequence is TGTGCCAGTCAGGCAACAGGATACTACGAGCAGTACTTC. Residues: CASQATGYYEQYF.

The chain carries TRBV5-1 and TRBJ2-7, with 8 bases that match TRBD1. CDR1 and CDR2 from the germline V gene are SGHRS and YFSETQ. With 4 bases clipped from V and 4 bases from J, the junction kept 7 bases outside the gene matches. The CDR3 extends over 14 amino acids. The CDR3 spells CASSEQGESYEQYF. The CDR3 bases are TGCGCCAGCAGCGAACAGGGGGAGTCTTACGAGCAGTACTTC.

V gene TRBV29-1 combines with J gene TRBJ1-4; 8 positions agree with TRBD1. This CDR3 is built from 15 residues. Germline lookup yields CDR1 SQVTM and CDR2 ANQGSEA. V shed 0 bases and J 17 bases; nucleotides not matched to a gene: 17. CDR3 nucleotides: TGCAGCGTTGAAGATCCCCGGACAGGGATTCCTTTTGCTTTTTTT. Translated, it gives CSVEDPRTGIPFAFF.

The chain has TRBV30 and TRBJ2-2; TRBD2 agrees at 8 bases. After removal of 7 bases from V and 3 bases from J, the junction contained 7 bases not matched to a gene. Germline V gene lookup returns CDR1 GTSNPN and CDR2 SVGIG (reference sequence). The CDR3 is 14 residues long. CDR3 coding DNA: TGTGCCTTCAAGCGGGAGCGTCACACCGGGGAGCTGTTTTTT. Protein product: CAFKRERHTGELFF.

The chain carries TRBV27 and TRBJ2-1, with TRBD2 matching over 8 bases. The CDR3 has 15 amino acids. V was clipped by 3 bases and J by 3 bases; unmatched bases: 4. Germline-derived CDR1 and CDR2 are MNHEY and SMNVEV (reference sequence). The CDR3 region is CASSFYGRGYNEQFF. The DNA for the CDR3 is TGTGCCAGCAGTTTCTACGGGAGGGGCTACAATGAGCAGTTCTTC.

The chain employs TRBV5-1 and TRBJ2-4, with D perhaps matching TRBD1 (6 bases). Germline-derived CDR1 and CDR2 are SGHRS and YFSETQ. Trimming stripped 4 bases from V and 2 bases from J, with 19 bases between. The CDR3 sequence is 17 residues long. CDR3 loop: CASSKDQGRYTKNIQYF. As DNA, the CDR3 is TGCGCCAGCAGCAAAGATCAGGGGCGGTATACCAAAAACATTCAGTACTTC.

V and J are TRBV7-3 and TRBJ2-2, with 8 bases lining up with TRBD2. The CDR3 is made up of 19 amino acids. CDR1 and CDR2 (germline): SGHTA, FQGTGA. The ends lost 2 bases at V and 2 bases at J; junction bases unmatched: 13. CDR3 loop: CASSLFPPAGLANTGELFF. The CDR3 DNA reads as TGTGCCAGCAGCTTATTTCCTCCCGCAGGACTAGCTAACACCGGGGAGCTGTTTTTT.

V and J are TRBV20-1 and TRBJ1-6; D gene uncertain. This CDR3 contains 13 residues. In germline, CDR1 is DFQATT, CDR2 SNEGSKA (reference sequence). V lost 3 bases, J lost 2 bases, and 5 bases lay in between. CDR3 region: CSASSTYNSPLHF. The CDR3 region has the DNA TGCAGTGCTAGTTCCACCTATAATTCACCCCTCCACTTT.